The source of this T cell receptor (beta chain) is a study of OX40 agonist ivuxolimab in advanced cancers. Study overall: Patients received ivuxolimab, an intravenous treatment, every 2 weeks at 0.01 to 10 mg/kg. Overall study findings and caveats: It was not determined which antigens were specifically recognized by the peripheral T cells that had undergone clonal expansion.

The CDR3 covers 18 residues. Using immunoSEQ multiplex PCR, the repertoire was profiled, and TCRdb retains in-frame clones only, with some absent. The table records some 45,000 clones, about nine tenths of them present only once. Concerning this clone: Its matching antigen is unknown.

This clonotype was obtained from an adult with an advanced solid tumor such as melanoma, head and neck, liver or kidney cancer. The chain couples TRBV21-1 to TRBJ2-3; the table's D call, TRBD1, was not checked against the DNA. TRBV21-1 is a pseudogene. The material was CD4+ or CD8+ T cells sorted from blood, obtained in a trial of the OX40 agonist ivuxolimab. CDR3 sequence (DNA): TGTGCCAGCAGCAAAGACTGTTCCAGGGTATTGGGCATGGATACGCAGTATTTT. Protein: CASSKDCSRVLGMDTQYF.